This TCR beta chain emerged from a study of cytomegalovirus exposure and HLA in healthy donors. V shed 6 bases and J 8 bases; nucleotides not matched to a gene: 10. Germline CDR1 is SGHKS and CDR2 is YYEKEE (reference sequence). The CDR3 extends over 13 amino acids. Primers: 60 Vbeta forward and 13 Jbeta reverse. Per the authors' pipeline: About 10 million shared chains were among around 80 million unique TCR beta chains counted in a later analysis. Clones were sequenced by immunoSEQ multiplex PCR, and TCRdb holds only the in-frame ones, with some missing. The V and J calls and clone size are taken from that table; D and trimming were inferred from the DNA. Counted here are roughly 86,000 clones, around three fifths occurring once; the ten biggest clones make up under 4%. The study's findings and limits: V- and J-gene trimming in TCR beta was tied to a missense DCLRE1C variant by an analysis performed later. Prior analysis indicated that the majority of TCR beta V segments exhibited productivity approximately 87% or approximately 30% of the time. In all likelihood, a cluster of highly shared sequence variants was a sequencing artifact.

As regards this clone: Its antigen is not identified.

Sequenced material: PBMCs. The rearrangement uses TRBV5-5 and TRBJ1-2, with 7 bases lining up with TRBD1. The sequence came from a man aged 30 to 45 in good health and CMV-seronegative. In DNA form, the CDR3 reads TGTGCCAGCACCCCAGGACAGGTTCGAGGCTACACCTTC. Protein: CASTPGQVRGYTF.